This T cell receptor beta chain was documented in a study of T cell responses to AZD1222 COVID-19 vaccine. The method was immunoSEQ multiplex PCR; TCRdb's version includes in-frame clones alone and lacks a portion of them. The sample lists about 120,000 clones, 88% occurring once. This CDR3 region has 14 residues. Germline V lookup: CDR1 SGDLS, CDR2 YYNGEE. Trimming removed 0 bases from V and 5 bases from J, with 11 bases in between. The rearrangement joins TRBV9 to TRBJ2-5; no clear D. The sequence came from an adult in good health. This sample comprised peripheral blood, obtained on day 0 of AZD1222 vaccination. CDR3 loop: CASSVDSLGETQYF. In nucleotides, the CDR3 is TGTGCCAGCAGCGTAGACAGTCTAGGGGAGACCCAGTACTTC.